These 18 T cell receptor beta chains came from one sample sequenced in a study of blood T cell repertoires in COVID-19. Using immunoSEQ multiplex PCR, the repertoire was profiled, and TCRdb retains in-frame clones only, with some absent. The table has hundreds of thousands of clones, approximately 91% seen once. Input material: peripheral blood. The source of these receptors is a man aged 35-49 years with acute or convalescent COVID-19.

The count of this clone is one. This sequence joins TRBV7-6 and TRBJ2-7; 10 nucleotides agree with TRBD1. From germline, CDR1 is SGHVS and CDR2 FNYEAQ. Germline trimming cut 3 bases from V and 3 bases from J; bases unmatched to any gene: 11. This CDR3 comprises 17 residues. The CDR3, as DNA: TGTGCCAGCAGCTTCCGGGACAGGGGAAGGGGTGACTACGAGCAGTACTTC. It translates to CASSFRDRGRGDYEQYF. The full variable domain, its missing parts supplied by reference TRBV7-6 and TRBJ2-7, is GAGVSQSPRYKVTKRGQDVALRCDPISGHVSLYWYRQALGQGPEFLTYFNYEAQQDKSGLPNDRFSAERPEGSISTLTIQRTEQRDSAMYRCASSFRDRGRGDYEQYFGPGTRLTVT.

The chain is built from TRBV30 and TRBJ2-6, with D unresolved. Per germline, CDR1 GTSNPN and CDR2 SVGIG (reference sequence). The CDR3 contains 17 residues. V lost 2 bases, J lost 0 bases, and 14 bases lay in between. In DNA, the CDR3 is TGTGCCTGGAGTCCCGTGTTATTCAGCTCTGGGGCCAACGTCCTGACTTTC. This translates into CAWSPVLFSSGANVLTF.

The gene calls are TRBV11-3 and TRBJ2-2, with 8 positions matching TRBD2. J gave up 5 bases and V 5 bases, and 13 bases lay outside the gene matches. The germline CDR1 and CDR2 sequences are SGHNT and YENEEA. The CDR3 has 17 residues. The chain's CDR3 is CASSRRAPGLGTGELFF. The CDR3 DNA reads TGTGCCAGCAGCCGTCGAGCCCCGGGACTAGGGACCGGGGAGCTGTTTTTT.

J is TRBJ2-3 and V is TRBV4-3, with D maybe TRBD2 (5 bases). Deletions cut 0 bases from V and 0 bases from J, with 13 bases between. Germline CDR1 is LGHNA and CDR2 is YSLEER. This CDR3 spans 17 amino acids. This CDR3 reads CASSQDRGWSSTDTQYF. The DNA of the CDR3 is TGCGCCAGCAGCCAAGATCGCGGGTGGAGTAGCACAGATACGCAGTATTTT.

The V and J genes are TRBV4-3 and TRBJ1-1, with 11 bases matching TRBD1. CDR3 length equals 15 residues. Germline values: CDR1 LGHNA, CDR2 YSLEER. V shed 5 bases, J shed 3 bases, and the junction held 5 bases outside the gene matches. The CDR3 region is CASSARTGGHTEAFF. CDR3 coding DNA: TGCGCCAGCAGCGCCCGGACAGGGGGCCACACTGAAGCTTTCTTT.

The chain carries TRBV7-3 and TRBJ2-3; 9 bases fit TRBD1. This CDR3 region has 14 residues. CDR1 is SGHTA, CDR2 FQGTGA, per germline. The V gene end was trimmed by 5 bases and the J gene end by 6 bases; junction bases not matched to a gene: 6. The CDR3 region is CASSIGTGRDTQYF. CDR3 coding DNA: TGTGCCAGCAGCATAGGGACAGGGCGCGATACGCAGTATTTT.

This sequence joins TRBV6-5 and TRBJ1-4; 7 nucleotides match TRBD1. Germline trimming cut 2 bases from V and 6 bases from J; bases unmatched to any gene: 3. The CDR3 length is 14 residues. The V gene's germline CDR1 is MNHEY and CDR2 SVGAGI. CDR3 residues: CASSYGTADEKLFF. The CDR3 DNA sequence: TGTGCCAGCAGTTACGGGACAGCGGATGAAAAACTGTTTTTT.

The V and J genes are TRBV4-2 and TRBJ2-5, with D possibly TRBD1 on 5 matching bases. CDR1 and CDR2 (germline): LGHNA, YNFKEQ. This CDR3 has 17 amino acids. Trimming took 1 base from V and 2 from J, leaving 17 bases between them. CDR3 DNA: TGTGCCAGCAGCCAAGGAGACACAGGCCCACCTCAAGAGACCCAGTACTTC. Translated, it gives CASSQGDTGPPQETQYF.

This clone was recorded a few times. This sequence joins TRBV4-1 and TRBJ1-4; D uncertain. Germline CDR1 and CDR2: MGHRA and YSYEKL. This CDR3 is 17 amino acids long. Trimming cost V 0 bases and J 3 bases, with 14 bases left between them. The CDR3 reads CASSQDLRAGANEKLFF. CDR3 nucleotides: TGCGCCAGCAGCCAAGATCTGCGTGCCGGGGCTAATGAAAAACTGTTTTTT.

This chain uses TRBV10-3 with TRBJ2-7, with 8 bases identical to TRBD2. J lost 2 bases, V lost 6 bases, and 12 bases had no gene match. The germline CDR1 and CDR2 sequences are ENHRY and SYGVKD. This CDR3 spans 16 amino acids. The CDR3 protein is CAIRRRAGALPYEQYF. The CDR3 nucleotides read TGTGCCATCAGGAGAAGAGCGGGAGCCCTTCCCTACGAGCAGTACTTC.

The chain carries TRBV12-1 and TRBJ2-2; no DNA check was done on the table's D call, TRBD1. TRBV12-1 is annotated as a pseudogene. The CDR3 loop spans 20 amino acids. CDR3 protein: CASSFARRSQDRGNTGELFF. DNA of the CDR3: TGTGCCAGCAGCTTTGCGCGTCGATCCCAGGACAGGGGTAACACCGGGGAGCTGTTTTTT.

Here the CDR3 DNA reads TGTGCCAGCAGATTGACAGGGATCAATAATTCACCCCTCCACTTT. Translating gives CASRLTGINNSPLHF. The rearrangement uses TRBV5-6 and TRBJ1-6; 7 bases line up with TRBD1. CDR1 and CDR2 from the germline V gene are SGHDT and YYEEEE. The trim removed 5 bases at V and 5 bases at J, leaving 7 bases unmatched. This CDR3 has 15 amino acids. Based on the CDR3 plus reference TRBV5-6 and TRBJ1-6, the full variable domain is DAGVTQSPTHLIKTRGQQVTLRCSPKSGHDTVSWYQQALGQGPQFIFQYYEEEERQRGNFPDRFSGHQFPNYSSELNVNALLLGDSALYLCASRLTGINNSPLHFGNGTRLTVT.

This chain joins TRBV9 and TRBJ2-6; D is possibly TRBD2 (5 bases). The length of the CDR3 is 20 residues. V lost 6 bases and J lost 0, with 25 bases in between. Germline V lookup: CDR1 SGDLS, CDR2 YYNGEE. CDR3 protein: CASTPRSGFPSLSGANVLTF. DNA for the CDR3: TGTGCCAGCACCCCGAGGTCGGGGTTCCCCTCTCTCTCTGGGGCCAACGTCCTGACTTTC. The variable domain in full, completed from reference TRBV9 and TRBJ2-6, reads DSGVTQTPKHLITATGQRVTLRCSPRSGDLSVYWYQQSLDQGLQFLIQYYNGEERAKGNILERFSAQQFPDLHSELNLSSLELGDSALYFCASTPRSGFPSLSGANVLTFGAGSRLTVL.

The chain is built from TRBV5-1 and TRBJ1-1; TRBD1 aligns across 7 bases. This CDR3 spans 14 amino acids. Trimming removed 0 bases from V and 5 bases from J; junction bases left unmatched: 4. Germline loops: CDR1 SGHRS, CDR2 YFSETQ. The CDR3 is CASSLGQQGTEAFF. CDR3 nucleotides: TGCGCCAGCAGCTTGGGCCAACAGGGGACTGAAGCTTTCTTT. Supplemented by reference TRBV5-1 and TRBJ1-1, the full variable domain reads KAGVTQTPRYLIKTRGQQVTLSCSPISGHRSVSWYQQTPGQGLQFLFEYFSETQRNKGNFPGRFSGRQFSNSRSEMNVSTLELGDSALYLCASSLGQQGTEAFFGQGTRLTVV.

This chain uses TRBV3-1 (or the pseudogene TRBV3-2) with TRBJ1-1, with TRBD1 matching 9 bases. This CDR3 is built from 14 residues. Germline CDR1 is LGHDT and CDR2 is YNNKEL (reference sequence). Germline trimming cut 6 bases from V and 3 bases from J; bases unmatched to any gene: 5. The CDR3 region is CASRSDRGYTEAFF. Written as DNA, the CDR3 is TGTGCCAGCAGATCTGACAGGGGGTACACTGAAGCTTTCTTT.

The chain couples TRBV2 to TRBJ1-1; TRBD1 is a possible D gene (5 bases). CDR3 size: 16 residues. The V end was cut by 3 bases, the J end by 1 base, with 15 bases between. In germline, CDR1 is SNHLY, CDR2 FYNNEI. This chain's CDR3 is CASSDLQMQGNTEAFF. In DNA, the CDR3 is TGTGCCAGCAGTGACTTACAGATGCAGGGGAACACTGAAGCTTTCTTT.

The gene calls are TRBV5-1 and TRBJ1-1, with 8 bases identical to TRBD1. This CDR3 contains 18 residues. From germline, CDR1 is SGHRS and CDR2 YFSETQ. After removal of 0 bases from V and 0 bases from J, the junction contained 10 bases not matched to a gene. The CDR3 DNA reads TGCGCCAGCAGCTTGGGTGACAGGGGCCATGTCATGAACACTGAAGCTTTCTTT. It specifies CASSLGDRGHVMNTEAFF.

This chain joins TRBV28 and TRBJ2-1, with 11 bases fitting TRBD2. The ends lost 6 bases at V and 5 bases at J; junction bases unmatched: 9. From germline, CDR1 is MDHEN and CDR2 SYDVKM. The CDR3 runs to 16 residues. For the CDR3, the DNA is TGTGCCAGCAGAACCACTAGCGGGAGTCGCCACAATGAGCAGTTCTTC. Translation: CASRTTSGSRHNEQFF.